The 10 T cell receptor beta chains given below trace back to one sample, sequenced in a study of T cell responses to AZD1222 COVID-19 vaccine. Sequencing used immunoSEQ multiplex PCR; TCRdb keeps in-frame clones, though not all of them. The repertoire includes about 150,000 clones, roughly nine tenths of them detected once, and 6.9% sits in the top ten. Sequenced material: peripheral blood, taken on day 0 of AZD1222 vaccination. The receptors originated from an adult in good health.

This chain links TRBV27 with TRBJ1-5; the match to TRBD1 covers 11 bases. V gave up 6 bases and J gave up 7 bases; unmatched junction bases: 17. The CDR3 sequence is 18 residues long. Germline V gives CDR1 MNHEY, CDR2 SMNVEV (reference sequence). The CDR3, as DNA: TGTGCCAGCAGCTCCTGGGGGATTGGACAGGGGGCACAGCAGCCCCAGCATTTT. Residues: CASSSWGIGQGAQQPQHF.

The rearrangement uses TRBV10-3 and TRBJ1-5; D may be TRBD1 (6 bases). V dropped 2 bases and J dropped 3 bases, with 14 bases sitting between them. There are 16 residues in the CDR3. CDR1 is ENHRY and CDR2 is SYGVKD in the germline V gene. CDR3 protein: CAISEAQGRLNQPQHF. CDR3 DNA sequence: TGTGCCATCAGTGAGGCACAGGGAAGGCTCAATCAGCCCCAGCATTTT.

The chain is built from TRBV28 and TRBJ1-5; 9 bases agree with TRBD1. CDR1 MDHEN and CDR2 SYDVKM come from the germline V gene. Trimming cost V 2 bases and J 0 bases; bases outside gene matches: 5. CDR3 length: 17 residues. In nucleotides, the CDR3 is TGTGCCAGCAGTTTAATCGACAGGGGGTATAGCAATCAGCCCCAGCATTTT. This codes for CASSLIDRGYSNQPQHF.

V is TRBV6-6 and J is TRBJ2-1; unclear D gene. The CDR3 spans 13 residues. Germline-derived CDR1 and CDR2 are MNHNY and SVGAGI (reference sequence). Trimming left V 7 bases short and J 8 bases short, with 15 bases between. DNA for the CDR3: TGTGCCAGCATCCCCGACACTTGGGATGAGCAGTTCTTC. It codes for CASIPDTWDEQFF.

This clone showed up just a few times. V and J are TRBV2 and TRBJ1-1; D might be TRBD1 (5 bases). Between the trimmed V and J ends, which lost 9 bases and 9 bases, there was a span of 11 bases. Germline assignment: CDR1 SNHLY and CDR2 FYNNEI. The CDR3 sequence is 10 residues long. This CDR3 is CASIQDQAFF. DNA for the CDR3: TGTGCCAGTATACAGGATCAAGCTTTCTTT.

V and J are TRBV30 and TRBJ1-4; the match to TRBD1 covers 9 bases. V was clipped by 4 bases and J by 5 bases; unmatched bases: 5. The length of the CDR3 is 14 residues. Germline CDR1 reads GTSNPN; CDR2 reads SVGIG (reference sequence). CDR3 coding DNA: TGTGCCTGGAAAAGACAGGGGGGCAATGAAAAACTGTTTTTT. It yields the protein CAWKRQGGNEKLFF.

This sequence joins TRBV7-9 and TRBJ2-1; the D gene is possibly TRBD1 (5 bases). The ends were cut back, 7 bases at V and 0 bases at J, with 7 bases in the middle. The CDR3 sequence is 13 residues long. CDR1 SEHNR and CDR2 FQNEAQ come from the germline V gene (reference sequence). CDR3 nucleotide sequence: TGTGCCAGCACCCAGGGCTCCTACAATGAGCAGTTCTTC. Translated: CASTQGSYNEQFF.

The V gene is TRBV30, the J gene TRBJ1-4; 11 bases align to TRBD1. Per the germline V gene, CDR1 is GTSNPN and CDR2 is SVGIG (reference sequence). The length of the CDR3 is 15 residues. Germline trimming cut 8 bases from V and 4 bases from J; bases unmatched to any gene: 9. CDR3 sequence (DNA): TGTGCCGGACGGACAGGGGGCGCAGATAATGAAAAACTGTTTTTT. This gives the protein CAGRTGGADNEKLFF.

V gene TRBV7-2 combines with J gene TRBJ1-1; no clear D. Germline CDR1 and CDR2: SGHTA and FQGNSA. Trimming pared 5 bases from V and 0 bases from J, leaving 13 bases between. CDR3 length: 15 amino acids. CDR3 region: CASSARSYMNTEAFF. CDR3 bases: TGTGCCAGCAGCGCCAGGAGTTACATGAACACTGAAGCTTTCTTT.

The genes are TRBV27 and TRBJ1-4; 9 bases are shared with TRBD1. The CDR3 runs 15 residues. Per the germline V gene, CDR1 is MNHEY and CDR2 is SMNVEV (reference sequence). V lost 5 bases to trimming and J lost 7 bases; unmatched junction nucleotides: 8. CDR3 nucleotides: TGTGCCAGCAGTAGACGGGGACAGGGAAGTGAAAAACTGTTTTTT. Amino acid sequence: CASSRRGQGSEKLFF.